One sample yielded the 22 T cell receptor beta chains listed below, sequenced in a study of Graves' ophthalmopathy and Graves' hyperthyroidism. TCR beta CDR3 regions were amplified from RNA transcripts. The first-round RT-PCR employed HTBI primers together with the Qiagen OneStep RT-PCR kit. A multiplex PCR was then performed as the second round. One entry per CDR3 protein, called by TCRdb with MiXCR from the multiplex PCR reads. The sample gives more than 45,000 distinct CDR3 sequences, over 40% of which show up once; approximately 23% is in the top ten. Sequencing was performed on peripheral blood. The receptors shown here come from an adult man with Graves' ophthalmopathy.

Concerning this clonotype itself: One junction end does not reproduce the germline sequence, and a read error may be involved. J is TRBJ2-7 and V is TRBV6-4; tentative D call: TRBD1 (6 bases). The CDR3 runs 15 residues. Germline V lookup: CDR1 MRHNA, CDR2 SNTAGT. The CDR3 is CTSSRSTGTSNPLYF. In nucleotides, the CDR3 is TGTACCAGCAGTCGCAGCACCGGGACATCAAACCCCTTGTACTTC.

The chain recombines TRBV14 with TRBJ2-3; no clear D gene. The CDR3 contains 17 residues. Germline V lookup: CDR1 SGHDN, CDR2 FVKESK. V was shortened by 2 bases and J by 2 bases, with 17 bases between the two germline ends. The CDR3 nucleotides are TGTGCCAGCAGCCAACTTTTGGCGGAGAGTTCCACAGATACGCAGTATTTT. Translating gives CASSQLLAESSTDTQYF.

Ten or more counts support this clonotype. V is TRBV7-9 and J is TRBJ2-5; 9 nucleotides line up with TRBD2. CDR1 is SEHNR and CDR2 is FQNEAQ in the germline V gene (reference sequence). CDR3 length equals 17 residues. V shed 1 base, J shed 5 bases, and the junction held 11 bases outside the gene matches. CDR3 amino acids: CASSLDRTSAAGETQYF. As DNA, the CDR3 is TGTGCCAGCAGCTTAGATAGGACTAGCGCAGCCGGTGAGACCCAGTACTTC.

The gene calls are TRBV20-1 and TRBJ2-7; 7 positions agree with TRBD1. Germline CDR1 DFQATT, CDR2 SNEGSKA (reference sequence). The CDR3 is 14 residues long. J gave up 3 bases and V 6 bases, and 11 bases lay outside the gene matches. The CDR3, as DNA: TGCAGTGCAGAATCCGGGACAGAGGTCTACGAGCAGTACTTC. Protein: CSAESGTEVYEQYF.

V usage is TRBV7-2 and J usage is TRBJ2-7; 11 bases are a match to TRBD2. The V gene's germline CDR1 is SGHTA and CDR2 FQGNSA. This CDR3 is 15 amino acids long. J gave up 2 bases and V 5 bases, and 5 bases lay outside the gene matches. CDR3 sequence: CASSAGLAETYEQYF. DNA of the CDR3: TGTGCCAGCAGCGCGGGACTAGCGGAGACCTACGAGCAGTACTTC.

The CDR3 sequence: CSARDVRDSNEKLFF. CDR3 nucleotide sequence: TGCAGTGCTAGAGACGTCCGGGACAGTAATGAAAAACTGTTTTTT. The chain uses TRBV20-1 and TRBJ1-4, with TRBD1 matching 7 bases. Trimming removed 0 bases from V and 4 bases from J; junction bases left unmatched: 5. This CDR3 spans 15 amino acids. Per germline, CDR1 DFQATT and CDR2 SNEGSKA (reference sequence).

Only a few counts were recorded for this clonotype. The rearrangement links TRBV25-1 to TRBJ1-1; no clear D. V lost 1 base to trimming and J lost 3 bases, with 9 bases between them. This CDR3 region has 14 residues. CDR1 and CDR2 from the germline V gene are MGHDK and SYGVNS. CDR3 nucleotide sequence: TGTGCCAGCAGTGAATTGGGGTATGACACTGAAGCTTTCTTT. Protein sequence: CASSELGYDTEAFF.

This clonotype was found a few times. This sequence joins TRBV7-9 and TRBJ2-3; the D gene could be TRBD1 or TRBD2 (6 bases each). CDR1 is SEHNR, CDR2 FQNEAQ, per germline (reference sequence). CDR3 size: 15 residues. Trimming pared 8 bases from V and 4 bases from J, leaving 19 bases between. The CDR3 DNA reads TGTGCCAGCTTCCTACAATGGGGGGCCTCAGATACGCAGTATTTT. Translating gives CASFLQWGASDTQYF.

This clonotype occurred many times. The chain employs TRBV24-1 and TRBJ2-5; 12 bases are shared with TRBD1. Trimming at V came to 3 bases and at J to 6 bases, leaving 7 bases not matched to a gene. Germline V gene sequence: CDR1 KGHDR, CDR2 SFDVKD. The CDR3 contains 16 residues. The CDR3 DNA reads TGTGCCACCAGTGATAGCCCGGGACAGGGGGCGAAGACCCAGTACTTC. Protein: CATSDSPGQGAKTQYF.

The rearrangement joins TRBV29-1 to TRBJ2-1, with TRBD2 matching 10 bases. The V segment lost 5 bases and the J segment 11 bases; nucleotides outside the gene matches: 15. The CDR3 contains 15 residues. The germline V gene has CDR1 SQVTM and CDR2 ANQGSEA. The CDR3 nucleotides read TGCAGCGTTAACCTAAGCGGGGGGGCCATGAATAAGCAGTTCTTC. Residues: CSVNLSGGAMNKQFF.

The chain has TRBV5-5 and TRBJ1-5; D is possibly TRBD1 (6 bases). The germline V gene has CDR1 SGHKS and CDR2 YYEKEE (reference sequence). The CDR3 covers 15 residues. V was shortened by 4 bases and J by 0 bases, with 11 bases between the two germline ends. The CDR3: CASSTTGFSNQPQHF. Written as DNA, the CDR3 is TGTGCCAGCAGCACGACAGGCTTTAGCAATCAGCCCCAGCATTTT.

This clonotype was seen repeatedly, ten times or more. The chain joins TRBV19 to TRBJ2-3, with 9 bases lining up with TRBD2. The CDR3 sequence is 15 residues long. After removal of 3 bases from V and 4 bases from J, the junction contained 5 bases not matched to a gene. Per germline, CDR1 LNHDA and CDR2 SQIVND (reference sequence). CDR3 sequence reads: CASSMSGGLADTQYF. CDR3 bases: TGTGCCAGTAGTATGAGCGGGGGGTTGGCAGATACGCAGTATTTT.

In the case of this clonotype: The limits of the CDR3 on the DNA are not certain, so only TCRdb's listed CDR3 is given. This sequence joins TRBV7-9 and TRBJ1-6. The germline V gene encodes CDR1 SEHNR and CDR2 FQNEAQ (reference sequence). The CDR3 extends over 24 residues, inclusive of both ends. The CDR3 here is CAGGAGPYEQYFGPGTSYNSPLHF.

The rearrangement joins TRBV20-1 to TRBJ1-2; 10 nucleotides agree with TRBD1. The junction had 15 bases not matched to a gene; V was cut back by 6 bases and J by 5 bases. Germline CDR1 DFQATT, CDR2 SNEGSKA (reference sequence). CDR3 size: 16 residues. Written as DNA, the CDR3 is TGCAGTGCACGGGGGGGAAGGGACAGGGGCTCGTATGGCTACACCTTC. This translates into CSARGGRDRGSYGYTF.

This clonotype was picked up many times. This could be a read error, since a much larger clone is one nucleotide away. The V call is TRBV2, the J call TRBJ2-7; 7 bases agree with TRBD2. This CDR3 spans 15 amino acids. CDR1 SNHLY and CDR2 FYNNEI come from the germline V gene. The V segment lost 2 bases and the J segment 4 bases; nucleotides outside the gene matches: 8. The chain's CDR3 is CASSETRGRLYEQYF. CDR3 nucleotide sequence: TGTGCCAGCAGTGAAACGCGGGGGAGATTGTACGAGCAGTACTTC.

In this sample, this clonotype turned up many times. The chain carries TRBV7-8 and TRBJ2-1; 12 bases are a match to TRBD2. Trimming at V came to 5 bases and at J to 9 bases, leaving 17 bases not matched to a gene. The CDR3 contains 18 residues. The germline V gene encodes CDR1 SGHVS and CDR2 FQNEAQ. The CDR3 reads CASSLIVIGLAGSGEQFF. CDR3 sequence (DNA): TGTGCCAGCAGCCTAATCGTCATAGGACTAGCGGGATCAGGTGAGCAGTTCTTC.

This clonotype was seen many times. This chain uses TRBV20-1 with TRBJ2-5; 8 nucleotides match TRBD2. Looked up from germline, CDR1 is DFQATT and CDR2 is SNEGSKA (reference sequence). This CDR3 spans 14 amino acids. The J segment lost 1 base and the V segment lost 8 bases, leaving 9 bases of the junction unmatched. In DNA form, the CDR3 reads TGCAGTCCACAGGTGGCGGGGGGCCAAGAGACCCAGTACTTC. Amino acids: CSPQVAGGQETQYF.

This clonotype was observed a few times. A much larger clone lies one base from this, so it may be a read error. This chain links TRBV24-1 with TRBJ1-4, with no clear D. CDR3 length: 14 amino acids. Trimming took off 6 bases at V and 9 bases at J, with 16 bases between the two ends. From germline, CDR1 is KGHDR and CDR2 SFDVKD. In nucleotides, the CDR3 is TGTGCCACCAGTCCACCGGGAGAGGGAAAAAAACTGTTTTTT. Translated: CATSPPGEGKKLFF.

The chain links TRBV29-1 to TRBJ2-5; tentative D call: TRBD1 (6 bases). Germline V gives CDR1 SQVTM, CDR2 ANQGSEA. This CDR3 contains 10 residues. V was cut by 2 bases and J by 11 bases, with 9 bases left in between. This CDR3 reads CSVELGTQYF. CDR3 coding DNA: TGCAGCGTTGAACTGGGGACACAGTACTTC.

V usage is TRBV9 and J usage is TRBJ2-5, with TRBD2 matching 9 bases. Germline-derived CDR1 and CDR2 are SGDLS and YYNGEE. Unmatched junction bases numbered 15, after V lost 4 bases and J lost 2 bases. The CDR3 totals 18 residues. The CDR3, as DNA: TGTGCCAGCAGCCCTCGCTCGGGACTAGCAGCAACACAAGAGACCCAGTACTTC. Translating gives CASSPRSGLAATQETQYF.

In the case of this clonotype: A much larger clone differs by one base, so this may be a read error. CDR3 amino acids: CASSQGIPSGRETLYF. The CDR3 DNA is TGTGCCAGCAGCCAAGGAATTCCTAGCGGGAGGGAGACCCTGTACTTC. This chain links TRBV7-2 with TRBJ2-5, with 12 bases aligning to TRBD2. Germline loops: CDR1 SGHTA, CDR2 FQGNSA. This CDR3 comprises 16 residues.

This clonotype was recorded once. A read error may be the cause here, since a much bigger clone is one base away. This rearrangement joins TRBV12-3 or TRBV12-4 to TRBJ2-1; D is ambiguous. V was shortened by 3 bases and J by 0 bases, with 9 bases between the two germline ends. This CDR3 is built from 15 residues. The CDR3 nucleotides are TGTGCCAGCAGTTTCTCGGTCAGCTCCTACAATGAGCAGTTCTTC. Its translation: CASSFSVSSYNEQFF.